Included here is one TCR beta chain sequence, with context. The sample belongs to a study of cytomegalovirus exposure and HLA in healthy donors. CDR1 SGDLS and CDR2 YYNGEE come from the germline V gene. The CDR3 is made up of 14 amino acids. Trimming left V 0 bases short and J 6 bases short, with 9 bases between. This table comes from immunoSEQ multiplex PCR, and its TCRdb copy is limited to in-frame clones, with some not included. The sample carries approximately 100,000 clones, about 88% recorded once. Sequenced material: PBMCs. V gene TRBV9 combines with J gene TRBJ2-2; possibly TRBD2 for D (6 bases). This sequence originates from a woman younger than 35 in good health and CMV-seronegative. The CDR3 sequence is CASSVDGGPGELFF. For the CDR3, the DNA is TGTGCCAGCAGCGTAGATGGAGGGCCCGGGGAGCTGTTTTTT.